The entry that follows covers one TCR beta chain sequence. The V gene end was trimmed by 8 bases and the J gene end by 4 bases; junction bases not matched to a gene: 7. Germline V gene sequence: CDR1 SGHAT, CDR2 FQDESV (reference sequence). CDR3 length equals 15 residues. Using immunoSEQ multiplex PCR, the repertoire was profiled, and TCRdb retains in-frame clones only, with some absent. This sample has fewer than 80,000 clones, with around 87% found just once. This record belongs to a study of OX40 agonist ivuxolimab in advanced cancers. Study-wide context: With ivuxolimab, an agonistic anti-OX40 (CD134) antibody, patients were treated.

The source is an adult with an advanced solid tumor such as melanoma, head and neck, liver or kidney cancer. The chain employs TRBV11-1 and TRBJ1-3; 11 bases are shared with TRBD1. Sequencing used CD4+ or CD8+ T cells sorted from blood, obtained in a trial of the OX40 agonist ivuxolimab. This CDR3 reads CASGGQGASGNTIYF. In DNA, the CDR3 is TGTGCCAGCGGAGGACAGGGGGCCTCAGGAAACACCATATATTTT.